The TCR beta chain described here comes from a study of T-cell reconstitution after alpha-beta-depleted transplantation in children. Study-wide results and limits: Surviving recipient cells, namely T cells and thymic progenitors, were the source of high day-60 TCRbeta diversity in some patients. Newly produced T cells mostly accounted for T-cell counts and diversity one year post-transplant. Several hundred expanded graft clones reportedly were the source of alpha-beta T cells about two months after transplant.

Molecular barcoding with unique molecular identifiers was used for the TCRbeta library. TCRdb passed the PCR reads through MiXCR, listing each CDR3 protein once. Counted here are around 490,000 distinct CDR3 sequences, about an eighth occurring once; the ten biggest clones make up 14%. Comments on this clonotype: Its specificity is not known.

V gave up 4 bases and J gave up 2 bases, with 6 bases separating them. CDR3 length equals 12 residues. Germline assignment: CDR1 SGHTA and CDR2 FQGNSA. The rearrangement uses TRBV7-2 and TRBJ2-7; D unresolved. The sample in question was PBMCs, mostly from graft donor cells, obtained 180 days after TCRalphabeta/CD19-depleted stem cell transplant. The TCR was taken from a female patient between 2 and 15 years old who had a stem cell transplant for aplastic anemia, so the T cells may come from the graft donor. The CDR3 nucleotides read TGTGCCAGCAGCTCGATAACCTACGAGCAGTACTTC. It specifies CASSSITYEQYF.